This T cell receptor (beta chain) comes out of a study of T cell clones after liver transplantation. At the level of the study: Until 12-24 months post-transplant, subjects got standard immunosuppression and no induction. Findings and caveats of the study: These preliminary findings come from unstandardized post-transplant sampling times.

Trimming stripped 3 bases from V and 1 base from J, with 8 bases between. This CDR3 spans 14 amino acids. CDR1 is PRHDT, CDR2 FYEKMQ, per germline (reference sequence). On this clone itself: The antigen is not known.

The repertoire was sequenced with immunoSEQ multiplex PCR; TCRdb's copy has only in-frame clones and lacks some. The sample gives roughly 100,000 clones, 75% to 85% of which show up once; roughly 0.9% is in the top ten. Sequencing was performed on CD4+ T cells from blood, taken before liver transplant. This receptor was obtained from a human donor who received a liver transplant. This chain connects TRBV13 to TRBJ2-3; TRBD2 is a possible D gene (6 bases). CDR3 sequence: CASSLASGTDTQYF. The CDR3 nucleotides read TGTGCCAGCAGCTTGGCTAGCGGCACAGATACGCAGTATTTT.